The 9 T cell receptor beta chains given below trace back to one sample, sequenced in a study of blood T cell repertoires in COVID-19. TCRdb keeps only in-frame clones here, not all; method: immunoSEQ multiplex PCR. The sample carries 400,000 to 450,000 clones, around 90% recorded once. Sequences were obtained from PBMCs or T cells enriched from blood (not recorded which). The receptor set was obtained from a young man who had recovered from COVID-19.

This rearrangement joins TRBV5-4 to TRBJ1-1; D unresolved. The CDR3 covers 13 residues. CDR1 SGHNT and CDR2 YYREEE come from the germline V gene (reference sequence). V lost 0 bases, J lost 7 bases, and 10 bases lay in between. The DNA of the CDR3 is TGTGCCAGCAGCTTGGTTTTTGCAGATGAAGCTTTCTTT. It specifies CASSLVFADEAFF. The full variable domain, its missing parts supplied by reference TRBV5-4 and TRBJ1-1, is ETGVTQSPTHLIKTRGQQVTLRCSSQSGHNTVSWYQQALGQGPQFIFQYYREEENGRGNFPPRFSGLQFPNYSSELNVNALELDDSALYLCASSLVFADEAFFGQGTRLTVV.

The rearrangement links TRBV3-1 (or the pseudogene TRBV3-2) to TRBJ1-3; 7 bases agree with TRBD1. The ends lost 4 bases at V and 4 bases at J; junction bases unmatched: 10. This CDR3 is 16 amino acids long. Per germline, CDR1 LGHDT and CDR2 YNNKEL (reference sequence). DNA for the CDR3: TGTGCCAGCAGCCTCATACCACAGGGGACAGGAAACACCATATATTTT. Residues: CASSLIPQGTGNTIYF.

Comment on this clone: At the DNA level, this CDR3 is encoded by other sequences in the same sample as well. This chain links TRBV12-3 or TRBV12-4 with TRBJ1-2; D is undetermined. This CDR3 contains 11 residues. Trimming shortened V by 3 bases and J by 8 bases, and 7 bases separated the two germline ends. The CDR3 region is CASSLGGGYTF. In DNA form, the CDR3 reads TGTGCCAGCAGTTTGGGAGGCGGCTACACCTTC.

This clone appeared a single time. The chain combines TRBV7-9 with TRBJ1-5; weak D call: TRBD1 (5 bases). The germline V and J ends were trimmed by 5 bases and 6 bases, with 11 bases remaining between them. Looked up from germline, CDR1 is SEHNR and CDR2 is FQNEAQ (reference sequence). The CDR3 is made up of 13 amino acids. CDR3 bases: TGTGCCAGCAGCGTCGACAGTCGTCAGCCCCAGCATTTT. Its translation: CASSVDSRQPQHF.

This chain connects TRBV12-3 or TRBV12-4 to TRBJ1-1; D unresolved. V gave up 6 bases and J gave up 0 bases, with 8 bases separating them. This CDR3 is 13 amino acids long. The CDR3 protein is CASSQHLNTEAFF. The CDR3 region has the DNA TGTGCCAGCAGCCAACACCTGAACACTGAAGCTTTCTTT.

The rearrangement links TRBV12-3 or TRBV12-4 to TRBJ1-3; the D gene is possibly TRBD1 (5 bases). The CDR3 length is 13 residues. With 10 bases removed from V and 4 bases from J, the gap between germline ends came to 14 bases. The CDR3 DNA sequence: TGTGCCACCACGGGACGGGAGGGAAACACCATATATTTT. Protein sequence: CATTGREGNTIYF.

J is TRBJ1-5 and V is TRBV27; D not certain. The germline gives CDR1 MNHEY, CDR2 SMNVEV (reference sequence). The V end lost 7 bases, the J end lost 3 bases, and 13 bases lay between the germline ends. The CDR3 length is 14 residues. The CDR3 DNA is TGTGCCAGCAAGGAGCGGAGTAACAATCAGCCCCAGCATTTT. It encodes CASKERSNNQPQHF.

V is TRBV6-5 and J is TRBJ1-5; weak D call: TRBD1 (5 bases). Germline assignment: CDR1 MNHEY and CDR2 SVGAGI. CDR3 length equals 13 residues. V was clipped by 6 bases and J by 1 base, with 7 bases between them. The CDR3 nucleotides read TGTGCCAGCAGAAGACAGAGCAATCAGCCCCAGCATTTT. Translating it yields CASRRQSNQPQHF.

The chain is built from TRBV27 and TRBJ2-3; 10 nucleotides agree with TRBD1. CDR3 length equals 16 residues. Germline V gene sequence: CDR1 MNHEY, CDR2 SMNVEV (reference sequence). The V gene end was trimmed by 6 bases and the J gene end by 0 bases; junction bases not matched to a gene: 6. Here the CDR3 reads CASSPGQGFSTDTQYF. In nucleotides, the CDR3 is TGTGCCAGCAGCCCGGGACAGGGGTTTAGCACAGATACGCAGTATTTT.